This T cell receptor (beta chain) was identified in a study of blood T cell repertoires in COVID-19. Study in general: COVID-19 samples, acute and convalescent, were from the United States, Italy and Spain. T cells, B-cell-depleted T cells, or PBMCs supplied cDNA or gDNA.

In the original workflow: Amplified reference gene primers provided the basis for estimating nucleated cell counts. Data came from immunoSEQ multiplex PCR; TCRdb stores just in-frame clones and leaves some out. Clone size and V and J calls were adopted from that table, with D and trimming inferred from the DNA. The sample shows 60,000 or so clones, approximately 91% of them seen only once. Germline V CDR1 and CDR2: LGHDT, YNNKEL (reference sequence). This CDR3 has 18 residues. Trimming cost V 9 bases and J 0 bases; bases outside gene matches: 14. This sequence was found in a human donor in a cohort sampled during active COVID-19. Sample: peripheral blood. This chain links TRBV3-1 (or the pseudogene TRBV3-2) with TRBJ2-5; TRBD2 aligns across 12 bases. CDR3 DNA sequence: TGTGCCAGTCACCGTAGACTAGCGGGAGTCGCGAACCAAGAGACCCAGTACTTC. Protein: CASHRRLAGVANQETQYF.